Sequencing of this T cell receptor beta chain was carried out in a study of T cells in Graves' hyperthyroidism and ophthalmopathy. On the study more broadly: Peripheral blood was collected at initial diagnosis, before any treatment.

Researchers amplified the TCR beta CDR3 regions from RNA transcripts. TCR CDR3 underwent first-round RT-PCR with the HTBI primer set. Each CDR3 protein is one row after TCRdb ran MiXCR on the multiplex PCR reads. The data contain some 460,000 distinct CDR3 sequences, 15% to 19% of them seen just once; the ten biggest clones take up approximately 14%. The CDR3 has 15 amino acids. The V and J ends lost 8 bases and 9 bases, in that order; junction bases with no gene match: 15. The germline V gene has CDR1 SEHNR and CDR2 FQNEAQ (reference sequence). Across 18 months, stable Graves' hyperthyroidism was marked by no progression to ophthalmopathy. The patients, who ranged from 18 to 65 in age, presented with newly diagnosed hyperthyroidism lasting under 2 months.

The chain has TRBV7-9 and TRBJ2-2, with 7 bases lining up with TRBD2. Sequenced input: blood. The receptor was derived from a woman aged 18-29 years with Graves' hyperthyroidism. The chain's CDR3 is CASCSTTSPVRELFF. The CDR3 region has the DNA TGTGCCAGCTGCTCAACGACTAGCCCGGTCCGGGAGCTGTTTTTT.